These 13 T cell receptor beta chains originate from one sample sequenced in a study of blood T cell repertoires in COVID-19. Sequencing used immunoSEQ multiplex PCR; TCRdb keeps in-frame clones, though not all of them. The sample carries approximately 230,000 clones, around nine tenths recorded once. Sample: peripheral blood. The receptors come from an elderly man with acute or convalescent COVID-19.

A remark on this clone: Mismatch with germline at one junction end may stem from a read error. This rearrangement joins TRBV19 to TRBJ2-3; 8 positions match TRBD2. Per germline, CDR1 LNHDA and CDR2 SQIVND (reference sequence). The CDR3 is 14 amino acids. The CDR3 region is CASRIAGSTDTQYF. DNA of the CDR3: TGTGCCAGTAGAATAGCGGGATCCACAGATACGCAGTATTTT.

This rearrangement joins TRBV14 to TRBJ2-3; TRBD2 matches at 12 bases. The trim removed 5 bases at V and 11 bases at J, leaving 14 bases unmatched. Germline CDR1 SGHDN, CDR2 FVKESK. CDR3 size: 16 residues. Here the CDR3 reads CASSSRLPTSGGRQYF. The CDR3 DNA sequence: TGTGCCAGCAGCTCCCGCCTCCCGACTAGCGGGGGTAGGCAGTATTTT.

V is TRBV2 and J is TRBJ2-3; possible D gene TRBD2, 5 bases. Deletions cut 6 bases from V and 3 bases from J, with 16 bases between. Germline loops: CDR1 SNHLY, CDR2 FYNNEI. The CDR3 has 15 amino acids. DNA for the CDR3: TGTGCCAGCAGACAAAGCGGAAGCAGTACAGATACGCAGTATTTT. Translation gives CASRQSGSSTDTQYF.

This chain connects TRBV27 to TRBJ1-1; TRBD1 agrees at 7 bases. With 6 bases clipped from V and 7 bases from J, the junction kept 11 bases outside the gene matches. This CDR3 is built from 14 residues. Per the germline V gene, CDR1 is MNHEY and CDR2 is SMNVEV (reference sequence). CDR3 protein: CASSHLDRDGEAFF. In DNA, the CDR3 is TGTGCCAGCAGCCATCTTGACAGGGATGGTGAAGCTTTCTTT.

The sample holds one count of this clone. This chain links TRBV7-8 with TRBJ2-5; 11 nucleotides line up with TRBD2. The V gene end was trimmed by 2 bases and the J gene end by 5 bases; junction bases not matched to a gene: 4. CDR3 size: 15 residues. CDR1 is SGHVS and CDR2 is FQNEAQ in the germline V gene. Written as DNA, the CDR3 is TGTGCCAGCAGCTTAATAGCGGGGGGGCCGGAGACCCAGTACTTC. Its protein is CASSLIAGGPETQYF. The variable domain in full, completed from reference TRBV7-8 and TRBJ2-5, reads GAGVSQSPRYKVAKRGQDVALRCDPISGHVSLFWYQQALGQGPEFLTYFQNEAQLDKSGLPSDRFFAERPEGSVSTLKIQRTQQEDSAVYLCASSLIAGGPETQYFGPGTRLLVL.

The chain recombines TRBV29-1 with TRBJ1-1, with 7 bases aligning to TRBD1. This CDR3 region has 12 residues. CDR1 and CDR2 (germline): SQVTM, ANQGSEA. The CDR3 reads CKERGRNTEAFF. CDR3 DNA sequence: TGCAAGGAAAGGGGGCGGAACACTGAAGCTTTCTTT.

This clone appeared a few times. One junction end does not reproduce the germline sequence, and a read error may be involved. The chain carries TRBV5-4 and TRBJ1-6, with D maybe TRBD1 (6 bases). This CDR3 is built from 13 residues. Germline loops: CDR1 SGHNT, CDR2 YYREEE (reference sequence). This chain's CDR3 is CASSFGDTRGRNF. CDR3 nucleotide sequence: TGTGCCAGCAGCTTCGGGGATACCAGGGGCCGCAACTTT.

This chain links TRBV5-1 with TRBJ1-2; 8 bases map to TRBD1. V was pared by 0 bases and J by 8 bases, with 6 bases of the junction left unmatched. CDR1 is SGHRS, CDR2 YFSETQ, per germline. CDR3 length: 14 amino acids. CDR3: CASSLGTGRRGYTF. CDR3 coding DNA: TGCGCCAGCAGCTTGGGGACAGGGAGAAGGGGCTACACCTTC.

The rearrangement joins TRBV9 to TRBJ2-1; TRBD2 aligns across 8 bases. The CDR3 covers 15 residues. CDR1 is SGDLS and CDR2 is YYNGEE in the germline V gene. The J segment lost 2 bases and the V segment lost 2 bases, leaving 3 bases of the junction unmatched. In DNA, the CDR3 is TGTGCCAGCAGCGTCGGGGGGGCCACCTACAATGAGCAGTTCTTC. Translated: CASSVGGATYNEQFF.

This clone was detected only once. CDR3 sequence reads: CASSLVGVAGAGELFF. The DNA for the CDR3 is TGTGCCAGCAGCTTAGTTGGCGTAGCAGGGGCCGGGGAGCTGTTTTTT. The J gene is TRBJ2-2, the V gene TRBV7-2; D perhaps matches TRBD1 (6 bases). The CDR3 runs 16 residues. The V and J ends lost 1 base and 6 bases respectively, with 15 bases between them. Germline-derived CDR1 and CDR2 are SGHTA and FQGNSA.

J is TRBJ2-1 and V is TRBV6-5; possibly TRBD2 for D (6 bases). V dropped 4 bases and J dropped 8 bases, with 21 bases sitting between them. Germline CDR1 MNHEY, CDR2 SVGAGI. The CDR3 length is 16 residues. This CDR3 is CASSSPWDSETDEQFF. The DNA for the CDR3 is TGTGCCAGCAGTTCCCCTTGGGACTCAGAAACCGATGAGCAGTTCTTC.

This clone was detected a few times. V is TRBV7-3 and J is TRBJ2-2, with 7 bases aligning to TRBD1. Trimming took 5 bases from V and 6 from J; bases not matched to a gene: 6. Germline CDR1 reads SGHTA; CDR2 reads FQGTGA. This CDR3 is built from 14 residues. The CDR3 nucleotides are TGTGCCAGCAGCAGACAGGGCGGACCCGGGGAGCTGTTTTTT. Translation: CASSRQGGPGELFF.

The chain carries TRBV7-2 and TRBJ2-1, with TRBD2 as a possible D gene (6 bases). This CDR3 contains 15 residues. The ends were cut back, 0 bases at V and 2 bases at J, with 8 bases in the middle. Per the germline V gene, CDR1 is SGHTA and CDR2 is FQGNSA. CDR3 bases: TGTGCCAGCAGCTTAGCGGTAGCGGCCTACAATGAGCAGTTCTTC. Amino acid sequence: CASSLAVAAYNEQFF.